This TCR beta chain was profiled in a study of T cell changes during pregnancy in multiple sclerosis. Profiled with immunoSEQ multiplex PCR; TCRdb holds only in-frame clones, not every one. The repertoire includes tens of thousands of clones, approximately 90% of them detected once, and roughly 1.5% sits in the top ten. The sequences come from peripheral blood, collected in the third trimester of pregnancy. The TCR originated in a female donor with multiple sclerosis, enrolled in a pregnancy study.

The CDR3 DNA follows: TGTGCCAGCCGGGACTCCAACACCGGGGAGCTGTTTTTT. Its translation: CASRDSNTGELFF. V is TRBV6-5 and J is TRBJ2-2; maybe TRBD2 (6 bases). Germline V CDR1 and CDR2: MNHEY, SVGAGI. The CDR3 extends over 13 amino acids. V lost 8 bases to trimming and J lost 2 bases, with 9 bases between them.